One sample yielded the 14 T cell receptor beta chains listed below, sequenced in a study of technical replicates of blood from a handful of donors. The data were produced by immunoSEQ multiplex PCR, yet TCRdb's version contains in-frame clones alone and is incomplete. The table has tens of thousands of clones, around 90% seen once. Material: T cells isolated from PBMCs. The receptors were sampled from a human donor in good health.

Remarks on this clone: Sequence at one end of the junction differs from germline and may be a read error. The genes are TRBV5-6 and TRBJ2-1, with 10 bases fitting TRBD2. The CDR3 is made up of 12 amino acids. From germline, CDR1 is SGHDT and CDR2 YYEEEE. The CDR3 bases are TGTGCCAGCAGCTTGGGTTCTAGCGGGAGAGTCTTC. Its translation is CASSLGSSGRVF.

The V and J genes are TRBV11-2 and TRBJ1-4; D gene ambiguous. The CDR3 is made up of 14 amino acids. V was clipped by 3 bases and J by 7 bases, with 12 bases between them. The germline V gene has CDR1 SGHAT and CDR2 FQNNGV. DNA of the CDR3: TGTGCCAGCAGCTTCCAACCGGCGGGTGAAAAACTGTTTTTT. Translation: CASSFQPAGEKLFF. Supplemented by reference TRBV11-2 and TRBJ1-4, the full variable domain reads EAGVAQSPRYKIIEKRQSVAFWCNPISGHATLYWYQQILGQGPKLLIQFQNNGVVDDSQLPKDRFSAERLKGVDSTLKIQPAKLEDSAVYLCASSFQPAGEKLFFGSGTQLSVL.

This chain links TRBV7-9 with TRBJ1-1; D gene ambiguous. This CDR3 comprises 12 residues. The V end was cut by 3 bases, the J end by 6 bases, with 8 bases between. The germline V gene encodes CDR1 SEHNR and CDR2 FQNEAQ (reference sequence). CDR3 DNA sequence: TGTGCCAGCAGCTTTTTTCCAGCTGAAGCTTTCTTT. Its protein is CASSFFPAEAFF.

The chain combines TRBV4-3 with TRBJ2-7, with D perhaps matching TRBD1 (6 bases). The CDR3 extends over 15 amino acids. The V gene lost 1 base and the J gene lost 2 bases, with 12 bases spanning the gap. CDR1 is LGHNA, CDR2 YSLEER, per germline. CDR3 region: CASSQAQGNAYEQYF. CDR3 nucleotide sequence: TGCGCCAGCAGCCAAGCCCAGGGGAATGCCTACGAGCAGTACTTC.

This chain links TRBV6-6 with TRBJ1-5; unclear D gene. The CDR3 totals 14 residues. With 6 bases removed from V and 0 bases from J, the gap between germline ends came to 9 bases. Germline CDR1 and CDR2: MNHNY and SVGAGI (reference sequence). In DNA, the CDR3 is TGTGCCAGCAGACTGCCTAATAGCAATCAGCCCCAGCATTTT. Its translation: CASRLPNSNQPQHF.

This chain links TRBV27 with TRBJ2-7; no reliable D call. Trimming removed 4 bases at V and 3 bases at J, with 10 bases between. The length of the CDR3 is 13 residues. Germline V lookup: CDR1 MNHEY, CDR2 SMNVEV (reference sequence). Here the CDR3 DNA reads TGTGCCAGCAGTTGGAGCCGGAACTACGAGCAGTACTTC. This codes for CASSWSRNYEQYF.

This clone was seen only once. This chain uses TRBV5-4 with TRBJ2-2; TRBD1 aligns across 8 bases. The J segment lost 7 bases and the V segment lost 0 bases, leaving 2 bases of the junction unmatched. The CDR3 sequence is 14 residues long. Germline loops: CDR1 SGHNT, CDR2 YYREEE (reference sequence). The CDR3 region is CASSLGQGHGELFF. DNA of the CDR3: TGTGCCAGCAGCTTGGGACAGGGGCACGGGGAGCTGTTTTTT.

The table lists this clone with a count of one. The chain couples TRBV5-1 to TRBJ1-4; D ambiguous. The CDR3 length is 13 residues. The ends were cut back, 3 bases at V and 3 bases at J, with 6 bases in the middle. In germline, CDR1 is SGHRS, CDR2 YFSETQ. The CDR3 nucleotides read TGCGCCAGCAGCTACCAGGCTAATGAAAAACTGTTTTTT. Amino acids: CASSYQANEKLFF.

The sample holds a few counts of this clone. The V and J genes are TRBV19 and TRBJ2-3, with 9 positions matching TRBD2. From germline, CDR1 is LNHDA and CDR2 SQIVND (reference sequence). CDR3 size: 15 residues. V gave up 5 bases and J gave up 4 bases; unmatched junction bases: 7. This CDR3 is CASSFRSGRPDTQYF. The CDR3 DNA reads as TGTGCCAGTAGTTTCCGTAGCGGGAGACCAGATACGCAGTATTTT.

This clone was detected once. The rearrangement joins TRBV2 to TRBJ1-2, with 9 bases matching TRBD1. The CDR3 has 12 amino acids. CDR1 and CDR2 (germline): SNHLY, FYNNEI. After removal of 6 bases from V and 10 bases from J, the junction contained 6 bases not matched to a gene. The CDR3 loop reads CASRGTGLIYTF. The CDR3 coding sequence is TGTGCCAGCAGAGGGACAGGGCTTATCTACACCTTC.

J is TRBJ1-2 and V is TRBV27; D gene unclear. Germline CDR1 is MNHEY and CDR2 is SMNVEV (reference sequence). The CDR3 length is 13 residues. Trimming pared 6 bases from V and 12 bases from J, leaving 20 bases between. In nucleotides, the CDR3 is TGTGCCAGCAGCCTACAGCCCGGGTTGCGGGACACCTTC. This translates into CASSLQPGLRDTF.

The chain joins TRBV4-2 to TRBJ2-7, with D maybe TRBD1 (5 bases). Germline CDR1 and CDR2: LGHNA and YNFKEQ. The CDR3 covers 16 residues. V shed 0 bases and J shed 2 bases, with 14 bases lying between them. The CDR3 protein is CASSQEAQADTYEQYF. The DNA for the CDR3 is TGTGCCAGCAGCCAAGAGGCGCAGGCGGACACCTACGAGCAGTACTTC.

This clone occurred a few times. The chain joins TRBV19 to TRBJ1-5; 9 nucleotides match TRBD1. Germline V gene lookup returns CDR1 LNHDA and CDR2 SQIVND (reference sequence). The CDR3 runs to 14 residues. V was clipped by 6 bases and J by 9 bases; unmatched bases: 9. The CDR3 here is CASRHGQGRWPQHF. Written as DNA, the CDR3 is TGTGCCAGTAGACATGGACAGGGGAGGTGGCCCCAGCATTTT.

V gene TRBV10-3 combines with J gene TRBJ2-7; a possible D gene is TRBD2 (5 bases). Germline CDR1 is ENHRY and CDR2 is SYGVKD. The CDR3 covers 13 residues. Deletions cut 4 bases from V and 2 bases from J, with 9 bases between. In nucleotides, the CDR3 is TGTGCCATCAGTGGGACGGAGGCCTACGAGCAGTACTTC. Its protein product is CAISGTEAYEQYF.